This T cell receptor (beta chain) originates from a study of cytomegalovirus exposure and HLA in healthy donors. Vbeta (60) and Jbeta (13) primers were used in the PCR. This table comes from immunoSEQ multiplex PCR, and its TCRdb copy is limited to in-frame clones, with some not included. The sample carries around 150,000 clones, approximately 85% recorded once. Study-level points and caveats: When analyzed later, a missense DCLRE1C variant was found to be linked to TCR beta V- and J-gene trimming. In a later analysis, DRB1 alleles had the most associated TCRs; HLA-C alleles the fewest. Whilst most TCR sequences proved rare, a subset of public TCRs occurred across many donors.

CDR3 length: 13 residues. Germline V gene sequence: CDR1 SGHTA, CDR2 FQGNSA. V was clipped by 3 bases and J by 7 bases; unmatched bases: 3. In regard to this clone: What it binds is not known.

The TCR was taken from a young man in good health and CMV-seropositive. The sample taken for sequencing was PBMCs. The chain has TRBV7-2 and TRBJ2-1; 7 nucleotides align to TRBD2. CDR3 DNA sequence: TGTGCCAGCAGCTTTTGGGAGGGAAATGAGCAGTTCTTC. Translating it yields CASSFWEGNEQFF.